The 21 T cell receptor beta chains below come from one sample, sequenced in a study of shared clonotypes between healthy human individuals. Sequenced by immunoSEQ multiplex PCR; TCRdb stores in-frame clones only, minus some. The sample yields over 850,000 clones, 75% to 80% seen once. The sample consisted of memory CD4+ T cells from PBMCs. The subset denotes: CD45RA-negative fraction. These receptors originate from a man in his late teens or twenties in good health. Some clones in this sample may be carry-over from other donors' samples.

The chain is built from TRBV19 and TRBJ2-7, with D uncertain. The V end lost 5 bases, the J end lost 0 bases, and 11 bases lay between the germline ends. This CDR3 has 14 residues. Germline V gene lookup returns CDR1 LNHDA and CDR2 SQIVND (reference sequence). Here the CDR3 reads CASSSGSSSYEQYF. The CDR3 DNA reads TGTGCCAGTAGTTCAGGATCCAGCTCCTACGAGCAGTACTTC. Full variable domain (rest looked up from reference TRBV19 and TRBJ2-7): DGGITQSPKYLFRKEGQNVTLSCEQNLNHDAMYWYRQDPGQGLRLIYYSQIVNDFQKGDIAEGYSVSREKKESFPLTVTSAQKNPTAFYLCASSSGSSSYEQYFGPGTRLTVT.

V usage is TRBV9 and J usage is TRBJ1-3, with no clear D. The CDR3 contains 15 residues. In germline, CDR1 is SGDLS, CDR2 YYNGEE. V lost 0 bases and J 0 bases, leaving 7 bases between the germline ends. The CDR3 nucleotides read TGTGCCAGCAGCGTAGAGCCGACCTCTGGAAACACCATATATTTT. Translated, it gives CASSVEPTSGNTIYF.

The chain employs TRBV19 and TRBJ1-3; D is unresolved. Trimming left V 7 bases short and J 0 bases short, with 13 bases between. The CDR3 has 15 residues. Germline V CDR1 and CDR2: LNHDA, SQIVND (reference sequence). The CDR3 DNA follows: TGTGCCAGTACAGGCATTACGCCCTCTGGAAACACCATATATTTT. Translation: CASTGITPSGNTIYF.

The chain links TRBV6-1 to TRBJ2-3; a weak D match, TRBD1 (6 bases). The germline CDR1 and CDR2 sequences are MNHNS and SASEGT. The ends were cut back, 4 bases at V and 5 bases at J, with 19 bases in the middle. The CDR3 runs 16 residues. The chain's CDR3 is CASSVTAGPQGDTQYF. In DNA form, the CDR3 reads TGTGCCAGCAGTGTGACCGCCGGGCCACAGGGAGATACGCAGTATTTT.

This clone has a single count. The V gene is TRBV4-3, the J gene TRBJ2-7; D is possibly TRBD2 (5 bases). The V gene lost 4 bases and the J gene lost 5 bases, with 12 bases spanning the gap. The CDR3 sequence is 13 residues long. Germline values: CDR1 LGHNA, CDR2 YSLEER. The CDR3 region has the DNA TGCGCCAGCAGCCTCAGTACTAGTGACGAGCAGTACTTC. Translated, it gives CASSLSTSDEQYF.

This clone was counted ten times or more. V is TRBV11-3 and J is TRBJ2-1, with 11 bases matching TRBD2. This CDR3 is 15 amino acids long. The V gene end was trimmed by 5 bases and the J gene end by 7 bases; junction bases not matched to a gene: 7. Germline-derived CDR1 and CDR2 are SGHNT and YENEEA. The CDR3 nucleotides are TGTGCCAGCAGCCACCGACTAGCGGGACAGAATGAGCAGTTCTTC. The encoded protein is CASSHRLAGQNEQFF.

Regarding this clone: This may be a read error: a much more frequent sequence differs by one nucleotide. As DNA, the CDR3 is TGTGCCAGCAGCACCCTGGACAGTGCTAGGGAGCAGTACTTC. Translated: CASSTLDSAREQYF. The V gene is TRBV11-2, the J gene TRBJ2-5; the D gene is possibly TRBD1 (6 bases). The CDR3 is 14 residues long. The germline V and J ends were trimmed by 5 bases and 11 bases, with 21 bases remaining between them. The V gene's germline CDR1 is SGHAT and CDR2 FQNNGV.

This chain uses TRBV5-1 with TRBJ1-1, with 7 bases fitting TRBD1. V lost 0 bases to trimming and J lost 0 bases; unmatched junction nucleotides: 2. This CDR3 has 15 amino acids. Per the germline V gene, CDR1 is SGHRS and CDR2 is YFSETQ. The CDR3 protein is CASSLGDSMNTEAFF. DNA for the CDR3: TGCGCCAGCAGCTTGGGGGACAGCATGAACACTGAAGCTTTCTTT.

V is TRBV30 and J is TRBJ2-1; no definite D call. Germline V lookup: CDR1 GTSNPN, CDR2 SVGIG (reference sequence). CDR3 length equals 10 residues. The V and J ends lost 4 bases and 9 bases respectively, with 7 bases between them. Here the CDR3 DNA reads TGTGCCTGGATCACGGGTGAGCAGTTCTTC. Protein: CAWITGEQFF.

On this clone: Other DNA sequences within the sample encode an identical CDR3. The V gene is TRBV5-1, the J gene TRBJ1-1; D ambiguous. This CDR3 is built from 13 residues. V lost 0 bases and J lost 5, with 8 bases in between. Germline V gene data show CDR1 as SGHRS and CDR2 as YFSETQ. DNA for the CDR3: TGCGCCAGCAGCTTGGAGGGAGGGACTGAAGCTTTCTTT. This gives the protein CASSLEGGTEAFF.

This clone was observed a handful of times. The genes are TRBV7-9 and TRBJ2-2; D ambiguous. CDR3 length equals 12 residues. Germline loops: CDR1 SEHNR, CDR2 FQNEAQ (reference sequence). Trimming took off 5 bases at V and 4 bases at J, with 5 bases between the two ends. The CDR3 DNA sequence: TGTGCCAGCAGCGCGTCCACCGGGGAGCTGTTTTTT. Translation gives CASSASTGELFF.

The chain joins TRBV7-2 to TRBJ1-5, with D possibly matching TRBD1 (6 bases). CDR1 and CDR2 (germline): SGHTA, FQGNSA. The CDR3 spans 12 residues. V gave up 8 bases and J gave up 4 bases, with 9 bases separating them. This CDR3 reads CASQQGNQPQHF. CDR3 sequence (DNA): TGTGCCAGCCAACAGGGAAATCAGCCCCAGCATTTT.

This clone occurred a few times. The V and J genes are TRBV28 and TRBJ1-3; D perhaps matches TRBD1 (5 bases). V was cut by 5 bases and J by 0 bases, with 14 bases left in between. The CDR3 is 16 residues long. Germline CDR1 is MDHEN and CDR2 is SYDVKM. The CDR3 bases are TGTGCCAGCAGTGGGGACCGTAGATTCTCTGGAAACACCATATATTTT. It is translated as CASSGDRRFSGNTIYF.

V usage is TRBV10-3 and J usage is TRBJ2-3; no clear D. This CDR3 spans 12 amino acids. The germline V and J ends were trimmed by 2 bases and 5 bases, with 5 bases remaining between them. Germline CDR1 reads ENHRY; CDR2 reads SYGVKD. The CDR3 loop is CAISEGQDTQYF. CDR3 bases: TGTGCCATCAGTGAGGGGCAAGATACGCAGTATTTT.

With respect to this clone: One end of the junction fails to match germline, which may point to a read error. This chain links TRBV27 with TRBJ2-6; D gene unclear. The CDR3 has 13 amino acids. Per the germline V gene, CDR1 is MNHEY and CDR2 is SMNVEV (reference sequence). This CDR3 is CASSLSRANVLTF. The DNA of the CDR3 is TGTGCCAGCAGCCTCTCTAGGGCCAACGTCCTGACTTTC.

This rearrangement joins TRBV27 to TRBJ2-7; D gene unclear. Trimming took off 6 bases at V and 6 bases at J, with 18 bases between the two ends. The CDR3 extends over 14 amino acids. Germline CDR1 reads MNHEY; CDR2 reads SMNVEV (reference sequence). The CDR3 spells CASSPRQGRPEQYF. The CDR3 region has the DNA TGTGCCAGCAGCCCACGGCAAGGTAGGCCCGAGCAGTACTTC.

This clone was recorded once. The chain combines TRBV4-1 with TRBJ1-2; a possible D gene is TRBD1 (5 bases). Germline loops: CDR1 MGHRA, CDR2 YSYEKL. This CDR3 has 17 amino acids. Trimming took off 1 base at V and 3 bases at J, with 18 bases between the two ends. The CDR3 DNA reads TGCGCCAGCAGCCAAGGACGGGACGGGGGGTATCACTATGGCTACACCTTC. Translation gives CASSQGRDGGYHYGYTF.

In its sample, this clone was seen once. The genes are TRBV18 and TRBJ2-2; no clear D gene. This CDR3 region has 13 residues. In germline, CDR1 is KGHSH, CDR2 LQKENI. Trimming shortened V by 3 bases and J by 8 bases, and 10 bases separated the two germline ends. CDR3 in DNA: TGTGCCAGCTCACCCGTGGTCCGGGGGGAGCTGTTTTTT. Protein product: CASSPVVRGELFF.

Here the CDR3 DNA reads TGTGCCAGCAGCACCCGACCCCAGTGGGCAGTCTATGGCTACACCTTC. Protein sequence: CASSTRPQWAVYGYTF. The chain recombines TRBV7-9 with TRBJ1-2; D call uncertain. The germline gives CDR1 SEHNR, CDR2 FQNEAQ (reference sequence). The CDR3 extends over 16 amino acids. The V end was cut by 5 bases, the J end by 4 bases, with 20 bases between.

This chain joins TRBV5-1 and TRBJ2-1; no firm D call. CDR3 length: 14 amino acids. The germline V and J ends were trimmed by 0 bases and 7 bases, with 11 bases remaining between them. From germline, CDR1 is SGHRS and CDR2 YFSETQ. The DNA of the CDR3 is TGCGCCAGCAGCTTGGAACCGGGTAGGAATGAGCAGTTCTTC. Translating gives CASSLEPGRNEQFF.

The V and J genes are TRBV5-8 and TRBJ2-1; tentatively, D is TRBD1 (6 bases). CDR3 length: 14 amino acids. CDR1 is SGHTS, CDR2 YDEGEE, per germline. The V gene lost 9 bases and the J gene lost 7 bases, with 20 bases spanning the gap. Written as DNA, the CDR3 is TGTGCCACCAAAGGGGGACCGGGACGGAATGAGCAGTTCTTC. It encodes CATKGGPGRNEQFF.